This TCR beta chain was documented in a study of T cells in tumors after PD-1 blockade (dated by TCRdb to about 2019). The study in broad terms: Patients with prior checkpoint blockade, systemic immunosuppressant use, or recent radiotherapy or other anti-cancer therapy within 4 weeks were excluded. Patients received pembrolizumab 200 mg every 3 weeks or cemiplimab 350 mg every 2 weeks. Some patients also continued taking vismodegib 150 mg daily during anti-PD-1 treatment. An average of 113,528 TCR templates (range about 21,000-257,772) and roughly 37,000 unique clonotypes was obtained for peripheral blood samples. The study performed paired single-cell RNA and TCR sequencing on site-matched tumors from BCC or SCC patients before and after anti-PD-1 therapy. Bulk TCR sequencing was performed on about 10 peripheral blood samples from a few patients to compare blood and tumor clonotypes. RECIST version 1.1 was used to evaluate clinical response. The investigation overall reported the following: The source of novel T cell clones was not identified and could include lymphoid organs or rare unexpanded clones within the tumor or its periphery. About 38% of TCR clonotypes from the tumor were detected in blood, and certain novel exhausted tumor clones were present in blood collected before treatment, which suggests recruitment from the periphery.

The germline V gene gives CDR1 as MNHEY and CDR2 as SVGAGI. Including cysteine and phenylalanine, the CDR3 has 12 amino acids. The DNA shown is the 36-base CDR3, in frame from base 1. V was cut back by 5 bases and J by 3 bases, leaving a gap of 6 bases between them. Deep TCRbeta sequencing was performed with the immunoSEQ platform. Per the authors' processing: For further analysis, only productive rearrangements were exported out of the immunoSEQ Analyzer. T cell phenotypes were assigned to bulk TCRbeta clonotypes by matching to single-cell RNA+TCR-seq clones sharing the same TCRbeta sequence. Clone enrichment in tumor was calculated as tumor frequency divided by PBMC frequency from bulk TCR sequencing. TCRs were grouped by GLIPH into specificity groups, defined as clusters of distinct TCRs likely recognizing common antigens via shared CDR3 motifs. This is the immuneACCESS table as TCRdb keeps it, with only in-frame sequences that have V and J called. A part of the clones is gone; compared with another copy, unresolved V genes explain less than half, and the rest is unexplained. D and trimming come from the DNA, and the V and J calls and clone size come from that table. The sample table holds about 47,000 clones, of which more than 70% were seen once. The top ten constitute approximately 16% of the sample.

This clone has just one count. This clone's antigen is unknown. Per-nucleotide qualities are absent, and no much larger clonotype sits a single base away. Per the publication, the time point label means: before anti-PD-1 therapy. Genomic DNA extracted from tumor biopsies or peripheral blood was used for bulk TCRbeta sequencing, with input ranging from about 616 ng to 6,500 ng. Every patient had histologically proven advanced or metastatic basal or squamous cell carcinoma and was a poor candidate for surgical resection. Of the approximately twelve patients making up the basal cell carcinoma cohort, roughly eight underwent bulk tumor TCR sequencing.

This specimen consisted of PBMCs, obtained before anti-PD-1 treatment. This receptor was taken from a human donor with basal cell carcinoma. The chain is assembled from TRBV6-5 and TRBJ2-3; no D gene is confidently identified. The DNA is TGTGCCAGCAGTCCCACTACAGATACGCAGTATTTT. Translated, it reads CASSPTTDTQYF.